The 31 T cell receptor beta chains in this list originate from one sample, sequenced in a study of T-cell memory formation after mild COVID-19. TCRdb reanalysed the 5' RACE reads using MiXCR and keeps one entry per CDR3 protein. The top ten clones hold about 23% of a sample with about 270,000 distinct CDR3 sequences, 15% to 20% of them seen once. What was sequenced was PBMCs or a T cell subset sorted from them (not recorded which). The receptors were gathered from a man younger than 30 who had mild COVID-19 (a few samples of this study predate the infection). Cell type and time point are not known.

The sample holds a few counts of this clonotype. This chain links TRBV7-6 with TRBJ2-3; D is undetermined. The V end lost 3 bases, the J end lost 4 bases, and 8 bases lay between the germline ends. Germline-derived CDR1 and CDR2 are SGHVS and FNYEAQ. The CDR3 consists of 13 residues. DNA of the CDR3: TGTGCCAGCAGCTTGATAGGATCAGATACGCAGTATTTT. Its protein product is CASSLIGSDTQYF.

The genes are TRBV7-6 and TRBJ1-3, with TRBD1 as a possible D gene (5 bases). The CDR3 sequence is 15 residues long. Germline V gene lookup returns CDR1 SGHVS and CDR2 FNYEAQ. Trimming shortened V by 1 base and J by 3 bases, and 10 bases separated the two germline ends. CDR3 in amino acids: CASSLVSGLGNTIYF. CDR3 nucleotides: TGTGCCAGCAGCTTAGTTTCAGGGCTTGGAAACACCATATATTTT.

Only a few counts were recorded for this clonotype. The chain uses TRBV15 and TRBJ2-7; TRBD1 agrees at 8 bases. With 2 bases clipped from V and 5 bases from J, the junction kept 8 bases outside the gene matches. Germline loops: CDR1 LNHNV, CDR2 YYDKDF (reference sequence). The CDR3 is 15 residues long. CDR3 nucleotide sequence: TGTGCCACCAGCAGACAGGGGGCGGTGATCGACGAGCAGTACTTC. Translating gives CATSRQGAVIDEQYF.

This clonotype was seen only a few times. The V call is TRBV9, the J call TRBJ1-2; D remains unclear. The ends were cut back, 5 bases at V and 1 base at J, with 12 bases in the middle. The germline V gene encodes CDR1 SGDLS and CDR2 YYNGEE. The CDR3 covers 14 residues. The CDR3 region has the DNA TGTGCCAGCAGGAGGTTAGCCGTTAACTATGGCTACACCTTC. It codes for CASRRLAVNYGYTF. Full variable domain (rest looked up from reference TRBV9 and TRBJ1-2): DSGVTQTPKHLITATGQRVTLRCSPRSGDLSVYWYQQSLDQGLQFLIQYYNGEERAKGNILERFSAQQFPDLHSELNLSSLELGDSALYFCASRRLAVNYGYTFGSGTRLTVV.

The chain recombines TRBV30 with TRBJ2-1; TRBD1 agrees at 8 bases. V gave up 2 bases and J gave up 4 bases; unmatched junction bases: 10. Germline V gives CDR1 GTSNPN, CDR2 SVGIG (reference sequence). This CDR3 is built from 16 residues. CDR3 amino acids: CAWSNPGTGLYNEQFF. CDR3 sequence (DNA): TGTGCCTGGAGTAACCCCGGGACAGGCCTGTACAATGAGCAGTTCTTC. The full variable domain, completed using reference TRBV30 and TRBJ2-1, is SQTIHQWPATLVQPVGSPLSLECTVEGTSNPNLYWYRQAAGRGLQLLFYSVGIGQISSEVPQNLSASRPQDRQFILSSKKLLLSDSGFYLCAWSNPGTGLYNEQFFGPGTRLTVL.

This clonotype has more than one count but fewer than ten. This chain connects TRBV19 to TRBJ1-2, with D possibly matching TRBD1 (6 bases). CDR1 LNHDA and CDR2 SQIVND come from the germline V gene (reference sequence). This CDR3 has 15 residues. Trimming left V 4 bases short and J 4 bases short, with 16 bases between. The CDR3 protein is CASSTRTERSYGYTF. The CDR3 DNA reads TGTGCCAGTAGTACAAGGACAGAGAGGAGCTATGGCTACACCTTC. The complete variable domain, with remaining parts taken from reference TRBV19 and TRBJ1-2, reads DGGITQSPKYLFRKEGQNVTLSCEQNLNHDAMYWYRQDPGQGLRLIYYSQIVNDFQKGDIAEGYSVSREKKESFPLTVTSAQKNPTAFYLCASSTRTERSYGYTFGSGTRLTVV.

This clonotype has a count of ten or more. The J gene is TRBJ1-2, the V gene TRBV10-3; 11 bases agree with TRBD1. V shed 4 bases, J shed 4 bases, and the junction held 5 bases outside the gene matches. The CDR3 spans 15 residues. CDR1 and CDR2 (germline): ENHRY, SYGVKD. In nucleotides, the CDR3 is TGTGCCATCAGTGGGACAGGGGGCCTCAGCTATGGCTACACCTTC. Encoded protein: CAISGTGGLSYGYTF.

The gene calls are TRBV5-1 and TRBJ1-6; D gene unclear. Looked up from germline, CDR1 is SGHRS and CDR2 is YFSETQ. Deletions cut 0 bases from V and 10 bases from J, with 8 bases between. The CDR3 is 13 amino acids. DNA for the CDR3: TGCGCCAGCAGCTTGGGGACCGACTCACCCCTCCACTTT. Translation: CASSLGTDSPLHF.

This clonotype was detected a few times. The chain recombines TRBV19 with TRBJ2-5, with D perhaps TRBD2 (5 bases). The CDR3 is 16 residues long. Trimming took 4 bases from V and 4 from J, leaving 19 bases between them. Germline V lookup: CDR1 LNHDA, CDR2 SQIVND (reference sequence). The DNA for the CDR3 is TGTGCCAGTAGTACCCTCCAGAGGGCCGGATTAGAGACCCAGTACTTC. It is translated as CASSTLQRAGLETQYF.

This clonotype was detected only a few times. This chain joins TRBV6-2 or TRBV6-3 and TRBJ1-5; no firm D call. V gave up 8 bases and J gave up 6 bases, with 11 bases separating them. Germline V lookup: CDR1 MNHEY, CDR2 SVGEGT. The CDR3 has 12 amino acids. The CDR3 protein is CASSSWAQPQHF. The CDR3 nucleotides read TGTGCCAGCTCCTCGTGGGCTCAGCCCCAGCATTTT.

The J gene is TRBJ1-1, the V gene TRBV5-1; 8 bases match TRBD1. After removal of 8 bases from V and 10 bases from J, the junction contained 13 bases not matched to a gene. The CDR3 spans 13 residues. Germline CDR1 SGHRS, CDR2 YFSETQ. The CDR3 sequence is CASRIAGGAGAFF. The CDR3 bases are TGCGCCAGTAGAATTGCAGGGGGCGCTGGAGCTTTCTTT.

This clonotype was counted only a few times. This rearrangement joins TRBV28 to TRBJ1-2; possibly TRBD1 for D (6 bases). The CDR3 runs 14 residues. V dropped 5 bases and J dropped 4 bases, with 14 bases sitting between them. Per germline, CDR1 MDHEN and CDR2 SYDVKM. CDR3 sequence: CASSVPTGTYGYTF. CDR3 in DNA: TGTGCCAGCAGTGTCCCGACAGGAACCTATGGCTACACCTTC.

The gene calls are TRBV7-2 and TRBJ1-4, with 7 bases fitting TRBD1. Germline trimming cut 2 bases from V and 7 bases from J; bases unmatched to any gene: 10. The CDR3 loop spans 16 amino acids. Per the germline V gene, CDR1 is SGHTA and CDR2 is FQGNSA. The CDR3 DNA reads TGTGCCAGCAGCTTAATGAGCACAGGGGCCGGTGAAAAACTGTTTTTT. Translation: CASSLMSTGAGEKLFF.

This rearrangement joins TRBV4-3 to TRBJ2-6; the match to TRBD2 covers 9 bases. V lost 0 bases to trimming and J lost 4 bases; unmatched junction nucleotides: 7. The CDR3 contains 18 residues. CDR1 is LGHNA, CDR2 YSLEER, per germline. The CDR3 spells CASSQDWRGGTGANVLTF. CDR3 DNA sequence: TGCGCCAGCAGCCAAGATTGGCGGGGGGGCACAGGGGCCAACGTCCTGACTTTC.

The CDR3 is CASSLGTDYEQYV. The CDR3 coding sequence is TGCGCCAGCAGCTTGGGGACAGACTACGAGCAGTACGTC. The chain is built from TRBV5-1 and TRBJ2-7; tentatively, D is TRBD1 (6 bases). The length of the CDR3 is 13 residues. CDR1 and CDR2 from the germline V gene are SGHRS and YFSETQ. V dropped 0 bases and J dropped 3 bases, with 7 bases sitting between them.

The chain combines TRBV5-1 with TRBJ2-7, with D perhaps TRBD1 or TRBD2 (6 bases each). The CDR3 totals 14 residues. V was cut by 0 bases and J by 6 bases, with 13 bases left in between. Germline CDR1 and CDR2: SGHRS and YFSETQ. DNA for the CDR3: TGCGCCAGCAGCTTGGGACAGGACTATGGCGAGCAGTACTTC. As protein: CASSLGQDYGEQYF.

V is TRBV12-3 or TRBV12-4 and J is TRBJ2-1; D is possibly TRBD2 (6 bases). The length of the CDR3 is 14 residues. Trimming took off 3 bases at V and 6 bases at J, with 12 bases between the two ends. CDR3 region: CASSLVGGINEQFF. The CDR3 nucleotides are TGTGCCAGCAGTTTGGTGGGGGGAATCAATGAGCAGTTCTTC.

The CDR3 region has the DNA TGTGCCAGCAGTGAATCCAGCGGATATCAGCCCCAGCATTTT. As protein: CASSESSGYQPQHF. V usage is TRBV6-5 and J usage is TRBJ1-5; D gene uncertain. CDR1 MNHEY and CDR2 SVGAGI come from the germline V gene. The CDR3 is 14 residues long. Trimming removed 5 bases at V and 5 bases at J, with 13 bases between.

The sample holds many counts of this clonotype. The chain carries TRBV4-2 and TRBJ1-6; D gene ambiguous. CDR3 length equals 15 residues. Trimming took 1 base from V and 11 from J, leaving 15 bases between them. Germline V gives CDR1 LGHNA, CDR2 YNFKEQ. The chain's CDR3 is CASSQGRAPLAPLHF. In nucleotides, the CDR3 is TGTGCCAGCAGCCAAGGGAGGGCCCCCCTAGCACCCCTCCACTTT.

CDR3 DNA: TGTGCCAGCAGCTTGTGGACAGGGGCCACAGATACGCAGTATTTT. Translated: CASSLWTGATDTQYF. The J gene is TRBJ2-3, the V gene TRBV5-5; TRBD1 matches 9 bases. The J segment lost 2 bases and the V segment lost 1 base, leaving 2 bases of the junction unmatched. This CDR3 region has 15 residues. Germline lookup yields CDR1 SGHKS and CDR2 YYEKEE (reference sequence).

This clonotype has a count of ten or more. This chain joins TRBV5-1 and TRBJ1-1; D is possibly TRBD1 (5 bases). Germline V CDR1 and CDR2: SGHRS, YFSETQ. V was shortened by 0 bases and J by 0 bases, with 6 bases between the two germline ends. The CDR3 runs 14 residues. The chain's CDR3 is CASSLDRLNTEAFF. The DNA for the CDR3 is TGCGCCAGCAGCTTGGACAGGTTGAACACTGAAGCTTTCTTT. Supplemented by reference TRBV5-1 and TRBJ1-1, the full variable domain reads KAGVTQTPRYLIKTRGQQVTLSCSPISGHRSVSWYQQTPGQGLQFLFEYFSETQRNKGNFPGRFSGRQFSNSRSEMNVSTLELGDSALYLCASSLDRLNTEAFFGQGTRLTVV.

This clonotype has just a few counts. The rearrangement uses TRBV7-2 and TRBJ1-2; tentatively, D is TRBD1 (5 bases). The CDR3 length is 15 residues. The germline gives CDR1 SGHTA, CDR2 FQGNSA. Trimming pared 5 bases from V and 0 bases from J, leaving 13 bases between. DNA of the CDR3: TGTGCCAGCAGCGGATATAGACAGTCTAACTATGGCTACACCTTC. This gives the protein CASSGYRQSNYGYTF.

This clonotype was detected many times. V is TRBV12-3 or TRBV12-4 and J is TRBJ2-6; D unclear. The CDR3 sequence is 14 residues long. Trimming stripped 6 bases from V and 2 bases from J, with 8 bases between. The CDR3 DNA reads TGTGCCAGCAGCCTAGGTGCTGGGGCCAACGTCCTGACTTTC. Its protein is CASSLGAGANVLTF.

This clonotype was counted a few times. The J gene is TRBJ1-2, the V gene TRBV6-6; a weak D match, TRBD1 (6 bases). Germline V lookup: CDR1 MNHNY, CDR2 SVGAGI (reference sequence). The ends were cut back, 6 bases at V and 3 bases at J, with 14 bases in the middle. The CDR3 runs to 14 residues. The CDR3 region is CASRNNREDYGYTF. DNA for the CDR3: TGTGCCAGCAGGAACAACAGGGAGGACTATGGCTACACCTTC.

The chain has TRBV3-1 and TRBJ2-3, with D possibly called TRBD1 or TRBD2 (5 bases each). Germline loops: CDR1 LGHDT, CDR2 YNNKEL (reference sequence). Trimming stripped 7 bases from V and 2 bases from J, with 13 bases between. The CDR3 is 14 residues long. The CDR3 reads CASTPGRYTDTQYF. As DNA, the CDR3 is TGTGCCAGCACTCCGGGACGGTACACAGATACGCAGTATTTT.

The chain links TRBV7-6 to TRBJ2-7; TRBD1 matches at 9 bases. V gave up 5 bases and J gave up 1 base; unmatched junction bases: 15. Germline CDR1 is SGHVS and CDR2 is FNYEAQ. The CDR3 extends over 18 amino acids. The CDR3 reads CASSSKGMRTGESYEQYV. DNA for the CDR3: TGTGCCAGCAGCAGTAAGGGGATGCGGACAGGGGAGTCCTACGAGCAGTACGTC.

The genes are TRBV5-1 and TRBJ2-3; tentatively, D is TRBD2 (7 bases). The CDR3 contains 13 residues. Trimming pared 5 bases from V and 2 bases from J, leaving 9 bases between. CDR1 is SGHRS, CDR2 YFSETQ, per germline. The chain's CDR3 is CASSGGATDTQYF. CDR3 sequence (DNA): TGCGCCAGCAGTGGGGGGGCCACAGATACGCAGTATTTT. The full variable domain, with the rest looked up from reference TRBV5-1 and TRBJ2-3, is KAGVTQTPRYLIKTRGQQVTLSCSPISGHRSVSWYQQTPGQGLQFLFEYFSETQRNKGNFPGRFSGRQFSNSRSEMNVSTLELGDSALYLCASSGGATDTQYFGPGTRLTVL.

This clonotype was recorded many times. The rearrangement uses TRBV20-1 and TRBJ1-2, with a weak D call TRBD1 (6 bases). The CDR3 runs 14 residues. V dropped 0 bases and J dropped 4 bases, with 12 bases sitting between them. The V gene's germline CDR1 is DFQATT and CDR2 SNEGSKA (reference sequence). The CDR3 is CSARDDGGSYGYTF. The CDR3 DNA reads TGCAGTGCTAGAGATGACGGGGGCAGCTATGGCTACACCTTC.

This clonotype occurred a few times. The chain is built from TRBV12-3 or TRBV12-4 and TRBJ2-5; 7 bases agree with TRBD1. The trim removed 6 bases at V and 4 bases at J, leaving 5 bases unmatched. The CDR3 extends over 13 amino acids. The chain's CDR3 is CASRPGQRETQYF. DNA of the CDR3: TGTGCCAGCAGACCGGGACAGAGAGAGACCCAGTACTTC.

This chain joins TRBV5-1 and TRBJ2-5, with D perhaps matching TRBD2 (5 bases). V was pared by 4 bases and J by 4 bases, with 17 bases between. This CDR3 comprises 15 residues. Per the germline V gene, CDR1 is SGHRS and CDR2 is YFSETQ. CDR3 amino acids: CASSGGSSFLETQYF. DNA of the CDR3: TGCGCCAGCAGCGGCGGGTCTTCCTTCTTAGAGACCCAGTACTTC.

This clonotype has only a few counts. The rearrangement joins TRBV5-1 to TRBJ2-1; 13 bases line up with TRBD2. V was pared by 4 bases and J by 4 bases, with 11 bases of the junction left unmatched. Germline V lookup: CDR1 SGHRS, CDR2 YFSETQ. The CDR3 spans 18 residues. CDR3 protein: CASSPGLAGAFLYNEQFF. CDR3 nucleotides: TGCGCCAGCAGCCCCGGACTAGCGGGGGCCTTTCTTTACAATGAGCAGTTCTTC. Looking up the rest from reference TRBV5-1 and TRBJ2-1 gives the full variable domain: KAGVTQTPRYLIKTRGQQVTLSCSPISGHRSVSWYQQTPGQGLQFLFEYFSETQRNKGNFPGRFSGRQFSNSRSEMNVSTLELGDSALYLCASSPGLAGAFLYNEQFFGPGTRLTVL.